One T cell receptor beta chain is described in this entry. The data stem from a study of OX40 agonist ivuxolimab in advanced cancers. Assay: immunoSEQ multiplex PCR; the TCRdb copy retains only in-frame clones and omits some. Altogether over 55,000 clones are present, over 85% being singletons, with the ten largest covering more than 1%. This CDR3 spans 15 amino acids. Trimming left V 0 bases short and J 0 bases short, with 10 bases between. The germline V gene has CDR1 SGHKS and CDR2 YYEKEE (reference sequence). This specimen consisted of CD4+ or CD8+ T cells sorted from blood, obtained in a trial of the OX40 agonist ivuxolimab. V gene TRBV5-5 combines with J gene TRBJ2-7; D unresolved. The sequence was obtained from an adult with an advanced solid tumor such as melanoma, head and neck, liver or kidney cancer. For the CDR3, the DNA is TGTGCCAGCAGCTTGGATTACACAACCTCCTACGAGCAGTACTTC. Amino acids: CASSLDYTTSYEQYF.